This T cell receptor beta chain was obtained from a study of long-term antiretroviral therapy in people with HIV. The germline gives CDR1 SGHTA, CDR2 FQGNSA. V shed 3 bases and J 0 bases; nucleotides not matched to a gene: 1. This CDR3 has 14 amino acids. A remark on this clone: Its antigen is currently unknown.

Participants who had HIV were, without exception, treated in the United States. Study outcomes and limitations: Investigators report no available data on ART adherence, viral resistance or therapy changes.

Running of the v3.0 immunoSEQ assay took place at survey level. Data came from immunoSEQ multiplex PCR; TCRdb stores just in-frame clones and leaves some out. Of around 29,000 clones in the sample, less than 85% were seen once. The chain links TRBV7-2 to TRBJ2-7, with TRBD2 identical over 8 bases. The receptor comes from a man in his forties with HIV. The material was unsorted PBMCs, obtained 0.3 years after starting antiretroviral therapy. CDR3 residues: CASSFSGGSYEQYF. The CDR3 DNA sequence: TGTGCCAGCAGCTTCAGCGGGGGCTCCTACGAGCAGTACTTC.